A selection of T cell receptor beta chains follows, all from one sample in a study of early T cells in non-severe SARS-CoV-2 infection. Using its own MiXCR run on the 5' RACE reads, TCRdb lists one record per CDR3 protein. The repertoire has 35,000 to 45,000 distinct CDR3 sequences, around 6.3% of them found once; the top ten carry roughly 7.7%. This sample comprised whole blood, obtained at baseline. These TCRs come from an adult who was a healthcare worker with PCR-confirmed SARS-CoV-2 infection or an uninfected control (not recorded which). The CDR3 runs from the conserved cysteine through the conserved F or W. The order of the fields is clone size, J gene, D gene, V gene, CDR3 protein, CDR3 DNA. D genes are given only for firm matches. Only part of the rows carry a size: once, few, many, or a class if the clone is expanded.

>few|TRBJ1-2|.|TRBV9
CASSVGPDSNYGYTF
TGTGCCAGCAGCGTAGGGCCCGACAGTAACTATGGCTACACCTTC
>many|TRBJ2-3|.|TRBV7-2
CASRKTGGGDTQYF
TGTGCCAGCAGGAAGACCGGTGGGGGGGATACGCAGTATTTT
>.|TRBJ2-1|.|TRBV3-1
CASSPLGNEQFF
TGTGCCAGCAGCCCACTGGGGAATGAGCAGTTCTTC
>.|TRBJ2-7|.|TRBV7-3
CASSLRRGDEQYF
TGTGCCAGCAGCTTACGCAGGGGGGACGAGCAGTACTTC
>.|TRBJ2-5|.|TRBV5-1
CASSWTGGRETQYF
TGCGCCAGCAGCTGGACGGGGGGCCGGGAGACCCAGTACTTC
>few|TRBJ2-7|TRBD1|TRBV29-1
CSVTTGGSYEQYF
TGCAGCGTAACGACAGGGGGCTCCTACGAGCAGTACTTC
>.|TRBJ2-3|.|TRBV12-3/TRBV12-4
CASSLRLSTDTQYF
TGTGCCAGCAGTTTGCGACTAAGCACAGATACGCAGTATTTT
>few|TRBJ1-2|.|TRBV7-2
CASSLGGFYGYTF
TGTGCCAGCAGCTTAGGGGGTTTCTATGGCTACACCTTC
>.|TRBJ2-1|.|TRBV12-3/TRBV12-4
CASSLGGGGANEQFF
TGTGCCAGCAGTTTAGGAGGGGGGGGAGCCAATGAGCAGTTCTTC
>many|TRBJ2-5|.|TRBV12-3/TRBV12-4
CASSQIQETQYF
TGTGCCAGCAGTCAGATTCAAGAGACCCAGTACTTC
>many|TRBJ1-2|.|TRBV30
CAIINRGTAYGYTF
TGTGCCATTATTAATAGAGGGACGGCATATGGCTACACCTTC
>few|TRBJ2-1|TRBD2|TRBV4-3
CASSQVSGLADSYNEQFF
TGCGCCAGCAGCCAAGTAAGTGGACTAGCGGACTCCTACAATGAGCAGTTCTTC
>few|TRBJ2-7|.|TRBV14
CASSQDTWGYEQYF
TGTGCCAGCAGCCAAGATACCTGGGGATACGAGCAGTACTTC
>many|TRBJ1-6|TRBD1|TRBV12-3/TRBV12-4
CASNEDRANSPLHF
TGTGCCAGCAACGAGGACAGGGCTAATTCACCCCTCCACTTT
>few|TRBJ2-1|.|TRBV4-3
CASSLKQTGYNEQFF
TGCGCCAGCAGCCTAAAACAGACAGGATACAATGAGCAGTTCTTC
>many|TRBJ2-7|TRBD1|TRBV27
CASSRRAGTGGNEQYF
TGTGCCAGCAGTCGCCGAGCCGGGACAGGGGGCAATGAGCAGTACTTC
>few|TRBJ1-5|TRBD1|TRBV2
CASRPGTGDWPQHF
TGTGCCAGCAGGCCCGGGACAGGGGACTGGCCCCAGCATTTT
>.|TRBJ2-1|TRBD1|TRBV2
CASRSGTGAYNEQFF
TGTGCCAGCAGATCCGGGACAGGGGCGTACAATGAGCAGTTCTTC
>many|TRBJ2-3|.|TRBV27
CASSSGGIGYTQYF
TGTGCCAGCAGCTCCGGGGGCATCGGATATACGCAGTATTTT
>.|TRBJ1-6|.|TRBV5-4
CASSLDREPLHF
TGTGCCAGCAGCTTGGACAGGGAACCCCTCCACTTT
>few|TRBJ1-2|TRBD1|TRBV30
CAWSVHGTGNGYTF
TGTGCCTGGAGTGTACATGGGACAGGGAATGGCTACACCTTC
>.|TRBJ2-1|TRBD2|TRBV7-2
CASAAGTSGWGEQFF
TGTGCCAGCGCCGCCGGGACTAGCGGATGGGGTGAGCAGTTCTTC
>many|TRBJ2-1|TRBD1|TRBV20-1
CSARDRGTGAYNEQFF
TGCAGTGCTAGAGATAGGGGGACAGGGGCCTACAATGAGCAGTTCTTC
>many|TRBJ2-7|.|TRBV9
CASSYGDEQYF
TGTGCCAGCAGCTATGGGGACGAGCAGTACTTC
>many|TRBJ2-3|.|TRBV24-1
CATRGHSTDTQYF
TGTGCCACCAGGGGACACAGCACAGATACGCAGTATTTT
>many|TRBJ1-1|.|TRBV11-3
CASSLGTYAEAFF
TGTGCCAGCAGCTTAGGGACATACGCTGAAGCTTTCTTT
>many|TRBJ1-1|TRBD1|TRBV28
CASSPGGASTEAFF
TGTGCCAGCAGCCCAGGGGGCGCATCAACTGAAGCTTTCTTT
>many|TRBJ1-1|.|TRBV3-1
CASRVGMNTEAFF
TGTGCCAGCAGGGTAGGCATGAACACTGAAGCTTTCTTT
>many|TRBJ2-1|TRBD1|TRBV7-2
CASSPRGQSYNEQFF
TGTGCCAGCAGCCCGAGGGGGCAGTCCTACAATGAGCAGTTCTTC
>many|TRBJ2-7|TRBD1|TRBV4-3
CASSLAGTGMAEQYF
TGCGCCAGCAGCCTTGCCGGGACAGGGATGGCCGAGCAGTACTTC
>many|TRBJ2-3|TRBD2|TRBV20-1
CSASRTRTDTQYF
TGCAGTGCTTCCAGGACTAGAACAGATACGCAGTATTTT
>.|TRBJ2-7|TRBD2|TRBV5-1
CASSNPSGGDEQYF
TGCGCCAGCAGTAACCCTAGCGGGGGCGACGAGCAGTACTTC
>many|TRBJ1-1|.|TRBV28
CASSFPATEAFF
TGTGCCAGCAGTTTTCCGGCAACTGAAGCTTTCTTT
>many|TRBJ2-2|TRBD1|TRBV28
CASTLRDSYTGELFF
TGTGCCAGCACCCTCCGGGACAGCTACACCGGGGAGCTGTTTTTT
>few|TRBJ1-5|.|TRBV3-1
CASSQGRAGHQPQHF
TGTGCCAGCAGCCAAGGCCGGGCAGGCCATCAGCCCCAGCATTTT
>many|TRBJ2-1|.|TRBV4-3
CASSQAAGDYNEQFF
TGCGCCAGCAGCCAAGCGGCAGGGGACTACAATGAGCAGTTCTTC
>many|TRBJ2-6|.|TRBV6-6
CASSQTTGANVLTF
TGTGCCAGCAGCCAAACGACTGGGGCCAACGTCCTGACTTTC
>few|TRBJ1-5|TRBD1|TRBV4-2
CASSHRQTGGNQPQHF
TGTGCCAGCAGCCACCGGCAGACAGGGGGCAATCAGCCCCAGCATTTT
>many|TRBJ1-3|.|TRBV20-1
CSARKGVVGGNTIYF
TGCAGTGCTAGAAAGGGGGTAGTAGGTGGAAACACCATATATTTT
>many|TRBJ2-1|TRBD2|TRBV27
CASSPGTSGGLRQFF
TGTGCCAGCAGTCCGGGGACTAGCGGGGGTCTTAGGCAGTTCTTC
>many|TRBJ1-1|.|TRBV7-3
CASSLIPLNTEAFF
TGTGCCAGCAGCTTAATCCCACTAAACACTGAAGCTTTCTTT
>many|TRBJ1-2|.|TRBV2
CASNDRSSLNYGYTF
TGTGCCAGCAACGACAGGAGCAGTCTTAACTATGGCTACACCTTC
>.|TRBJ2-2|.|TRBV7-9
CASSRAVPANTGELFF
TGTGCCAGCAGCCGTGCGGTTCCGGCGAACACCGGGGAGCTGTTTTTT
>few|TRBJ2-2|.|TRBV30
CAWSVLRGAPGTGELFF
TGTGCCTGGAGTGTACTCAGGGGGGCGCCGGGCACCGGGGAGCTGTTTTTT
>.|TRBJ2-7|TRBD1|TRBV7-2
CASSRTGGYEQYF
TGTGCCAGCAGCCGGACAGGGGGATACGAGCAGTACTTC
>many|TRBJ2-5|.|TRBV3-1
CASSSGGKETQYF
TGTGCCAGCAGCTCCGGCGGGAAAGAGACCCAGTACTTC
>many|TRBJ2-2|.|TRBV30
CAWRRRVANTGELFF
TGTGCCTGGAGACGGAGAGTCGCGAACACCGGGGAGCTGTTTTTT
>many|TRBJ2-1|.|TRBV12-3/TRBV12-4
CASSLLRLERGEQFF
TGTGCCAGCAGCCTGCTAAGACTAGAGAGGGGTGAGCAGTTCTTC
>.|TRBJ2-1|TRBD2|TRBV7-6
CASRAGGGYNEQFF
TGTGCCAGCAGAGCGGGGGGCGGTTACAATGAGCAGTTCTTC
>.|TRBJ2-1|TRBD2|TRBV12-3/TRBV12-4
CASSQLGLTDEQFF
TGTGCCAGCAGTCAATTGGGACTAACCGATGAGCAGTTCTTC
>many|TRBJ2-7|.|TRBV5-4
CASSRGMATTYEQYF
TGTGCCAGCAGCAGGGGGATGGCAACCACCTACGAGCAGTACTTC
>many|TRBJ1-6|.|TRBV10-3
CAISEGGRENSPLHF
TGTGCCATCAGTGAAGGGGGGCGTGAGAATTCACCCCTCCACTTT
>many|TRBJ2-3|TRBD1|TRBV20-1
CSARVNRGPADTQYF
TGCAGTGCTAGAGTTAACAGGGGTCCGGCAGATACGCAGTATTTT